The 15 T cell receptor beta chains listed next were all sequenced from one sample in a study of response to subunit inactivated influenza vaccine. MiXCR was run by TCRdb on the RT-PCR reads, yielding one entry per CDR3 protein. The sample yields 800,000 to 1,000,000 distinct CDR3 sequences, around 21% seen once. The starting material was PBMCs from blood, obtained roughly 5 days after vaccination. Receptors originate from a man in his fifties who received an inactivated influenza vaccine.

In this sample, this clonotype turned up a few times. The V gene is TRBV10-2, the J gene TRBJ2-1; no definite D call. The CDR3 is 13 amino acids. Trimming stripped 3 bases from V and 2 bases from J, with 5 bases between. The germline V gene has CDR1 WSHSY and CDR2 SAAADI. This chain's CDR3 is CASSDSAYNEQFF. CDR3 DNA sequence: TGCGCCAGCAGTGATTCGGCCTACAATGAGCAGTTCTTC.

J is TRBJ2-1 and V is TRBV20-1; 10 nucleotides align to TRBD2. There are 16 residues in the CDR3. V was pared by 3 bases and J by 7 bases, with 12 bases of the junction left unmatched. CDR1 is DFQATT and CDR2 is SNEGSKA in the germline V gene (reference sequence). The CDR3 is CSASPSLAGVGNEQFF. The CDR3 DNA reads as TGCAGTGCTAGCCCGTCCCTAGCGGGAGTAGGGAATGAGCAGTTCTTC.

This clonotype was detected only a few times. This chain joins TRBV7-9 and TRBJ2-1; TRBD1 aligns across 7 bases. The CDR3 loop spans 17 amino acids. After removal of 3 bases from V and 1 base from J, the junction contained 9 bases not matched to a gene. Germline lookup yields CDR1 SEHNR and CDR2 FQNEAQ (reference sequence). The CDR3 spells CASSLGQLILSYNEQFF. As DNA, the CDR3 is TGTGCCAGCAGCTTGGGACAGTTAATTCTTTCCTACAATGAGCAGTTCTTC.

This clonotype was picked up a small number of times. This chain links TRBV4-3 with TRBJ2-7, with 10 bases lining up with TRBD2. Germline V CDR1 and CDR2: LGHNA, YSLEER. This CDR3 has 16 amino acids. After removal of 0 bases from V and 3 bases from J, the junction contained 5 bases not matched to a gene. The CDR3 coding sequence is TGCGCCAGCAGCCAAGATGTGATAGCGGGAGGCTACGAGCAGTACTTC. Protein: CASSQDVIAGGYEQYF.

This chain joins TRBV14 and TRBJ2-1; 8 positions agree with TRBD2. V trimming: 0 bases; J trimming: 3 bases; junction bases outside the gene matches: 7. The CDR3 is 17 amino acids. CDR1 is SGHDN and CDR2 is FVKESK in the germline V gene. CDR3 amino acids: CASSQEEAGDHYNEQFF. CDR3 nucleotide sequence: TGTGCCAGCAGCCAAGAAGAAGCGGGAGATCACTACAATGAGCAGTTCTTC.

The CDR3 protein is CASSYSIRDYNEQFF. CDR3 sequence (DNA): TGTGCCAGCAGTTACTCCATAAGAGACTACAATGAGCAGTTCTTC. The rearrangement links TRBV6-2 or TRBV6-3 to TRBJ2-1, with D uncertain. V was trimmed by 0 bases and J by 3 bases, leaving 9 bases between them. Per germline, CDR1 MNHEY and CDR2 SVGEGT. CDR3 size: 15 residues.

This clonotype was counted once. The chain has TRBV5-6 and TRBJ1-1; D is possibly TRBD1 (5 bases). Trimming pared 0 bases from V and 3 bases from J, leaving 15 bases between. This CDR3 has 16 amino acids. Per the germline V gene, CDR1 is SGHDT and CDR2 is YYEEEE. The CDR3 DNA reads as TGTGCCAGCAGCTTGGGGCAAGGGGCCCAGTACACTGAAGCTTTCTTT. Protein product: CASSLGQGAQYTEAFF.

The J gene is TRBJ1-2, the V gene TRBV7-3; D is ambiguous. The V and J ends lost 3 bases and 8 bases respectively, with 22 bases between them. Germline V gives CDR1 SGHTA, CDR2 FQGTGA. This CDR3 spans 16 amino acids. This CDR3 reads CASSLGSNPLPQGYTF. The CDR3 bases are TGTGCCAGCAGCTTGGGCAGCAACCCCCTCCCGCAGGGCTACACCTTC.

This chain links TRBV20-1 with TRBJ2-1, with D perhaps TRBD1 or TRBD2 (5 bases each). The CDR3 consists of 16 residues. CDR1 and CDR2 (germline): DFQATT, SNEGSKA (reference sequence). CDR3 coding DNA: TGCGCCGGGGCAGGTGATAGTGCTGTATTTAGCAATGAGCAGTTCTTC. Amino acid sequence: CAGAGDSAVFSNEQFF.

The chain is built from TRBV5-5 and TRBJ2-3; D is perhaps TRBD2 (5 bases). Germline CDR1 reads SGHKS; CDR2 reads YYEKEE (reference sequence). V lost 0 bases, J lost 4 bases, and 9 bases lay in between. This CDR3 is 14 amino acids long. The CDR3 spells CASSLALRADTQYF. As DNA, the CDR3 is TGTGCCAGCAGCTTGGCGTTGCGGGCAGATACGCAGTATTTT.

This clonotype was seen only a few times. The chain couples TRBV4-1 to TRBJ1-4; 8 nucleotides line up with TRBD1. Germline assignment: CDR1 MGHRA and CDR2 YSYEKL. The CDR3 sequence is 16 residues long. V lost 3 bases and J lost 8; bases outside the gene matches: 11. This chain's CDR3 is CASSHSPGQEGEKLFF. The CDR3 nucleotides read TGCGCCAGCAGCCACTCTCCGGGACAGGAGGGGGAAAAACTGTTTTTT.

This chain connects TRBV5-6 to TRBJ1-1; D unresolved. Germline V CDR1 and CDR2: SGHDT, YYEEEE. The CDR3 extends over 12 amino acids. V shed 2 bases and J shed 10 bases, with 12 bases lying between them. CDR3 in amino acids: CASSFPTGGAFF. CDR3 nucleotide sequence: TGTGCCAGCAGCTTCCCGACCGGTGGAGCTTTCTTT.

The CDR3 DNA is TGTGCCAGCATTCCTAGCGGGAGTGGATACGAGCAGTACTTC. This codes for CASIPSGSGYEQYF. V usage is TRBV28 and J usage is TRBJ2-7, with 10 bases lining up with TRBD2. The germline CDR1 and CDR2 sequences are MDHEN and SYDVKM. The CDR3 contains 14 residues. J lost 4 bases, V lost 7 bases, and 7 bases had no gene match.

In its sample, this clonotype was seen many times. The rearrangement uses TRBV4-2 and TRBJ2-7; 7 positions match TRBD2. Germline assignment: CDR1 LGHNA and CDR2 YNFKEQ. This CDR3 contains 15 residues. J was trimmed by 2 bases and V by 3 bases; bases with no gene match: 7. CDR3 in DNA: TGTGCCAGCAGCCAGGTTCGGGAGGTTACCTACGAGCAGTACTTC. It translates to CASSQVREVTYEQYF.

This clonotype was counted a few times. This sequence joins TRBV7-9 and TRBJ2-1; D remains ambiguous. CDR1 is SEHNR and CDR2 is FQNEAQ in the germline V gene (reference sequence). Trimming pared 5 bases from V and 7 bases from J, leaving 3 bases between. The CDR3 has 10 amino acids. The CDR3 DNA is TGTGCCAGCAGCAAAAATGAGCAGTTCTTC. This gives the protein CASSKNEQFF.